A single sample is the source of the 20 T cell receptor beta chains below, sequenced in a study of shared clonotypes between healthy human individuals. The naive CD8 population came from CD45RO-negative cells selected for CCR7, without terminally differentiated effector memory CD45RA+ cells. Sequencing was performed with immunoSEQ multiplex PCR; in TCRdb, only in-frame clones are kept and a portion is missing. The table records about 2.1 million clones, roughly 91% of them present only once. The sequenced sample consisted of naive CD8+ T cells from PBMCs. These receptors originate from a man younger than 30 in good health. Some clones in this sample may be carry-over from other donors' samples.

The genes are TRBV11-2 and TRBJ2-3, with D maybe TRBD2 (6 bases). The germline gives CDR1 SGHAT, CDR2 FQNNGV. V lost 4 bases and J 2 bases, leaving 19 bases between the germline ends. CDR3 size: 17 residues. CDR3 nucleotides: TGTGCCAGCAGCTCCCTGGGGCGGGACCCGTTCACAGATACGCAGTATTTT. It encodes CASSSLGRDPFTDTQYF.

The genes are TRBV25-1 and TRBJ1-1; D gene ambiguous. Trimming took 2 bases from V and 4 from J, leaving 8 bases between them. This CDR3 is 13 amino acids long. Germline CDR1 reads MGHDK; CDR2 reads SYGVNS. This CDR3 is CASSEIGVTEAFF. The DNA for the CDR3 is TGTGCCAGCAGTGAAATTGGGGTCACTGAAGCTTTCTTT.

The rearrangement joins TRBV5-8 to TRBJ2-3; D is possibly TRBD2 (5 bases). Germline values: CDR1 SGHTS, CDR2 YDEGEE. V dropped 7 bases and J dropped 0 bases, with 21 bases sitting between them. CDR3 size: 17 residues. This CDR3 is CASSAWGAQHSTDTQYF. As DNA, the CDR3 is TGTGCCAGCTCCGCCTGGGGAGCTCAACATAGCACAGATACGCAGTATTTT.

The chain is built from TRBV6-1 and TRBJ2-3; no reliable D call. The germline V gene has CDR1 MNHNS and CDR2 SASEGT. The CDR3 length is 14 residues. Deletions cut 2 bases from V and 3 bases from J, with 9 bases between. The CDR3 loop is CASSELSGTDTQYF. The CDR3 DNA follows: TGTGCCAGCAGTGAATTGAGTGGAACAGATACGCAGTATTTT.

The chain is built from TRBV11-3 and TRBJ2-7, with D maybe TRBD2 (5 bases). Trimming removed 2 bases at V and 5 bases at J, with 7 bases between. This CDR3 has 12 residues. Germline assignment: CDR1 SGHNT and CDR2 YENEEA. The CDR3 nucleotides are TGTGCCAGCAGCTTACCGGGGAACGAGCAGTACTTC. Protein sequence: CASSLPGNEQYF.

This clone came up once. This chain uses TRBV13 with TRBJ2-7, with D perhaps TRBD1 (6 bases). The CDR3 is made up of 14 amino acids. CDR1 is PRHDT and CDR2 is FYEKMQ in the germline V gene (reference sequence). Trimming removed 5 bases at V and 3 bases at J, with 14 bases between. CDR3 protein: CASSEGDVDYEQYF. The DNA for the CDR3 is TGTGCCAGCAGCGAGGGGGACGTCGACTACGAGCAGTACTTC.

V gene TRBV6-1 combines with J gene TRBJ2-3; the D gene is possibly TRBD1 (6 bases). V was clipped by 6 bases and J by 3 bases, with 13 bases between them. The V gene's germline CDR1 is MNHNS and CDR2 SASEGT. The CDR3 has 14 amino acids. CDR3 residues: CASSQNRETDTQYF. The CDR3 nucleotides are TGTGCCAGCAGCCAAAACAGGGAAACAGATACGCAGTATTTT.

The V call is TRBV28, the J call TRBJ1-2; D unclear. The ends were cut back, 6 bases at V and 4 bases at J, with 15 bases in the middle. Germline CDR1 MDHEN, CDR2 SYDVKM. This CDR3 has 14 residues. CDR3 DNA: TGTGCCAGCAGCCCCCTAGGAACCCCCTATGGCTACACCTTC. It specifies CASSPLGTPYGYTF.

This chain links TRBV29-1 with TRBJ2-7; TRBD2 aligns across 10 bases. V gave up 6 bases and J gave up 0 bases; unmatched junction bases: 8. Germline lookup yields CDR1 SQVTM and CDR2 ANQGSEA. This CDR3 spans 15 amino acids. DNA of the CDR3: TGCAGCGTCCTAGGGACTAGCGAGAACTCCTACGAGCAGTACTTC. Translated: CSVLGTSENSYEQYF.

This chain uses TRBV6-5 with TRBJ2-7, with D perhaps matching TRBD1 (5 bases). Germline CDR1 and CDR2: MNHEY and SVGAGI. The CDR3 is 16 residues long. The V end was cut by 0 bases, the J end by 7 bases, with 19 bases between. CDR3 amino acids: CASSYSSGPERFEQYF. CDR3 DNA: TGTGCCAGCAGTTACTCGTCAGGGCCGGAGCGTTTTGAGCAGTACTTC.

J is TRBJ1-2 and V is TRBV30, with a weak D call TRBD1 (6 bases). This CDR3 region has 13 residues. Trimming shortened V by 3 bases and J by 4 bases, and 12 bases separated the two germline ends. Per germline, CDR1 GTSNPN and CDR2 SVGIG (reference sequence). The CDR3: CAWSRARGYGYTF. DNA of the CDR3: TGTGCCTGGAGCAGGGCCAGGGGCTATGGCTACACCTTC.

This chain joins TRBV5-1 and TRBJ1-5; the D gene is possibly TRBD1 (5 bases). From germline, CDR1 is SGHRS and CDR2 YFSETQ. The CDR3 spans 15 residues. The V gene lost 0 bases and the J gene lost 4 bases, with 11 bases spanning the gap. CDR3 amino acids: CASSLGPGSNQPQHF. As DNA, the CDR3 is TGCGCCAGCAGCTTGGGTCCAGGGTCGAATCAGCCCCAGCATTTT.

The chain uses TRBV5-1 and TRBJ2-3, with TRBD2 identical over 7 bases. Germline CDR1 reads SGHRS; CDR2 reads YFSETQ. The CDR3 length is 16 residues. With V trimmed by 2 bases and J by 4 bases, 10 bases remained unmatched. In nucleotides, the CDR3 is TGCGCCAGCAGCTTAACTCGACTAGCTGGGTCAGATACGCAGTATTTT. As protein: CASSLTRLAGSDTQYF.

The V and J genes are TRBV6-5 and TRBJ2-5; perhaps TRBD2 as D (7 bases). Germline-derived CDR1 and CDR2 are MNHEY and SVGAGI. Trimming took off 6 bases at V and 4 bases at J, with 12 bases between the two ends. This CDR3 contains 13 residues. CDR3 sequence: CASRTGGLETQYF. The CDR3 bases are TGTGCCAGCAGAACGGGGGGCCTAGAGACCCAGTACTTC.

CDR3 loop: CASREQGPSYEQYF. CDR3 in DNA: TGTGCCAGTAGGGAACAGGGGCCTTCCTACGAGCAGTACTTC. The chain has TRBV19 and TRBJ2-7, with 7 bases aligning to TRBD1. The CDR3 is made up of 14 amino acids. The V gene's germline CDR1 is LNHDA and CDR2 SQIVND (reference sequence). V shed 6 bases, J shed 1 base, and the junction held 6 bases outside the gene matches.

This clone showed up just once. J is TRBJ2-2 and V is TRBV28; weak D call: TRBD1 (5 bases). Trimming removed 3 bases from V and 7 bases from J, with 12 bases in between. Germline lookup yields CDR1 MDHEN and CDR2 SYDVKM. The CDR3 has 14 amino acids. CDR3 nucleotide sequence: TGTGCCAGCAGTTTCACAGGACAAGGCGGGGAGCTGTTTTTT. It specifies CASSFTGQGGELFF.

This chain links TRBV2 with TRBJ2-7, with 9 bases aligning to TRBD2. The CDR3 sequence is 13 residues long. Losses at the gene ends were 4 bases for V and 4 bases for J; bases not matched to a gene: 2. From germline, CDR1 is SNHLY and CDR2 FYNNEI. The CDR3 sequence is CASSVGLAYEQYF. The CDR3 nucleotides are TGTGCCAGCAGTGTGGGACTAGCTTACGAGCAGTACTTC.

This sequence joins TRBV13 and TRBJ2-1; D is undetermined. Looked up from germline, CDR1 is PRHDT and CDR2 is FYEKMQ (reference sequence). Trimming took off 4 bases at V and 9 bases at J, with 10 bases between the two ends. This CDR3 has 12 amino acids. The CDR3 loop is CASSSRTGEQFF. The CDR3 DNA is TGTGCCAGCAGCTCAAGGACGGGTGAGCAGTTCTTC.

The rearrangement joins TRBV7-6 to TRBJ1-5; no reliable D call. The V end lost 2 bases, the J end lost 0 bases, and 8 bases lay between the germline ends. The CDR3 runs 15 residues. Germline-derived CDR1 and CDR2 are SGHVS and FNYEAQ. The CDR3 here is CASSLYPASNQPQHF. DNA for the CDR3: TGTGCCAGCAGCTTATATCCAGCTAGCAATCAGCCCCAGCATTTT.

The V gene is TRBV30, the J gene TRBJ2-3, with TRBD2 matching 11 bases. Per germline, CDR1 GTSNPN and CDR2 SVGIG (reference sequence). V was pared by 0 bases and J by 5 bases, with 4 bases of the junction left unmatched. The CDR3 is 15 residues long. The CDR3 is CAWSVLAGVGDTQYF. The CDR3 DNA follows: TGTGCCTGGAGTGTACTAGCGGGAGTAGGAGATACGCAGTATTTT.